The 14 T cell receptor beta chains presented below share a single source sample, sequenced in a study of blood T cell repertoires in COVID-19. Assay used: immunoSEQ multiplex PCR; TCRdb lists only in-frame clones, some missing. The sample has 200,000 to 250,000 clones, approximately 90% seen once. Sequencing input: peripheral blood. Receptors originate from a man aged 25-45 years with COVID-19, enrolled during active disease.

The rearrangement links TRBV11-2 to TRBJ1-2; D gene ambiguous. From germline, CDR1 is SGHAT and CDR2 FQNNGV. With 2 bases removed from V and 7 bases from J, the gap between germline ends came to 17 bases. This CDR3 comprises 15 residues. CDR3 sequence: CASSLSYRGTSGYTF. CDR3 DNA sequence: TGTGCCAGCAGCTTATCTTATCGGGGTACATCTGGCTACACCTTC.

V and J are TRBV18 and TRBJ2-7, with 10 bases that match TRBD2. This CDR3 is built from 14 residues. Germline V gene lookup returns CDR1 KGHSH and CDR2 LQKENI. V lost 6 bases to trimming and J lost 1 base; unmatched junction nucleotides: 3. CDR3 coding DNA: TGTGCCAGCTCTTGGACTAGCGGTTCCTACGAGCAGTACTTC. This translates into CASSWTSGSYEQYF.

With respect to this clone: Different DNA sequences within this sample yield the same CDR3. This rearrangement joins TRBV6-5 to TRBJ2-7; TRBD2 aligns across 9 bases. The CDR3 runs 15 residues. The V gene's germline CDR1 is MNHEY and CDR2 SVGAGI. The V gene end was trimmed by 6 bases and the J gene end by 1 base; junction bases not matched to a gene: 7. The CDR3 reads CASSSLAGGSYEQYF. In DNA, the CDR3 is TGTGCCAGCAGCTCCCTCGCGGGAGGGTCCTACGAGCAGTACTTC.

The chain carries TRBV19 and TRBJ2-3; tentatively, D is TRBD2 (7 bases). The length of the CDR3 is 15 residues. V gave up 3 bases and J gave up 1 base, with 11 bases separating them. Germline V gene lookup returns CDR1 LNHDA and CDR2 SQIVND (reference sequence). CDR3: CASSIWGGGTDTQYF. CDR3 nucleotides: TGTGCCAGTAGTATTTGGGGGGGCGGCACAGATACGCAGTATTTT.

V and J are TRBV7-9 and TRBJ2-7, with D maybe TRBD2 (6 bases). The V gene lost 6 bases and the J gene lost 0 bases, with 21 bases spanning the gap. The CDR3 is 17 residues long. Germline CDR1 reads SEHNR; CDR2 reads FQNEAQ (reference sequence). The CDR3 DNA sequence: TGTGCCAGCAGGCCTACATACCGGGTAGCGGCCTCCTACGAGCAGTACTTC. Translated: CASRPTYRVAASYEQYF.

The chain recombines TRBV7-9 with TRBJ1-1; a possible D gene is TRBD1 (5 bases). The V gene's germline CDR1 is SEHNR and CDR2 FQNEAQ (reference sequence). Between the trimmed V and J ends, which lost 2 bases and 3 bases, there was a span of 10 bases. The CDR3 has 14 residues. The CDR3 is CASSLNRGDTEAFF. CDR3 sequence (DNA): TGTGCCAGCAGCTTAAACCGGGGGGACACTGAAGCTTTCTTT.

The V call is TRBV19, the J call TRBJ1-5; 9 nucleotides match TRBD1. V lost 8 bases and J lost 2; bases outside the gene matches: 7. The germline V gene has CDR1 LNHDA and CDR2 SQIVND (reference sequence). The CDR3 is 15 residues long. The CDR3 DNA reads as TGTGCCAGTTCTGGGACAGGGATGCGCAATCAGCCCCAGCATTTT. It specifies CASSGTGMRNQPQHF.

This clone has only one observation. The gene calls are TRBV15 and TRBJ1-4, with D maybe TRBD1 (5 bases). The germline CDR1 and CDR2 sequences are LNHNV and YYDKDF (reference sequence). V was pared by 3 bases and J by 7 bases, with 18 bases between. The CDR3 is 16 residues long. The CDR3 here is CATSRQKTGLSEKLFF. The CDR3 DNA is TGTGCCACCAGCAGGCAAAAAACAGGATTGAGTGAAAAACTGTTTTTT.

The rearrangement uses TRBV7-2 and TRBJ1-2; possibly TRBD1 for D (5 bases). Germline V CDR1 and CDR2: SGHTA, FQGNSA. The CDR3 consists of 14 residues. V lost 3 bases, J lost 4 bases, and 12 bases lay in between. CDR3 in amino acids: CASSFAGNVYGYTF. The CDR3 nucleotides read TGTGCCAGCAGCTTCGCAGGGAACGTCTATGGCTACACCTTC.

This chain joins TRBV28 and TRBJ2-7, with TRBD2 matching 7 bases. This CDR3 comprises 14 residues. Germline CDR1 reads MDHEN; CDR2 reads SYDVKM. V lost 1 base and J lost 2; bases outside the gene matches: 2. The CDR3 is CASSLLGGTYEQYF. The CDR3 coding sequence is TGTGCCAGCAGTTTATTGGGAGGGACCTACGAGCAGTACTTC.

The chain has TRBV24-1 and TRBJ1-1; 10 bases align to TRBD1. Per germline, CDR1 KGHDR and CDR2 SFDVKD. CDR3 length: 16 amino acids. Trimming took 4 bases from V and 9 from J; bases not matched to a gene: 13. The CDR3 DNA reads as TGTGCCACCAGTGACCTGGGGGACAGGGGTATCAAGCAAGCTTTCTTT. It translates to CATSDLGDRGIKQAFF.

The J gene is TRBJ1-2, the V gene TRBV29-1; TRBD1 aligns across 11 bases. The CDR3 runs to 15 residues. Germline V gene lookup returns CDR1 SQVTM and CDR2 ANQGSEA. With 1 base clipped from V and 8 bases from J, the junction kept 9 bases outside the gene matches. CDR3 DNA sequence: TGCAGCGTTGAAGCCAGGACAGGGGGCGCGGGGGGCTACACCTTC. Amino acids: CSVEARTGGAGGYTF.

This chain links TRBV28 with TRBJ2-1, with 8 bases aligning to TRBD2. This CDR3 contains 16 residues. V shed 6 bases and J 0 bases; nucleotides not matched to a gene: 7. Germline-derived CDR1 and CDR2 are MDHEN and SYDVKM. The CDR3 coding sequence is TGTGCCAGCAGCCCTCATACTAGCGGCTCCTACAATGAGCAGTTCTTC. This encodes CASSPHTSGSYNEQFF.

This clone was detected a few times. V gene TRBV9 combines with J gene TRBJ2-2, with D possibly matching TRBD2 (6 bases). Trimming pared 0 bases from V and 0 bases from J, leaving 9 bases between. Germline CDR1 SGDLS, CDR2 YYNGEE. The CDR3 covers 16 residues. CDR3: CASSVATGANTGELFF. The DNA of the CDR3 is TGTGCCAGCAGCGTAGCGACGGGGGCGAACACCGGGGAGCTGTTTTTT.